This record looks at one TCR beta chain sequence and its context. Its specificity is not known. The same CDR3 can be traced to other DNA sequences in this sample. These data are taken from a study of shared clonotypes between healthy human individuals. Regarding the study as a whole: Limitation of the genetic and exposure-history diversity represented came from the few donors.

None of the donors, who were healthy HIV-negative adults, had recently had acute infections or vaccinations. Ten immunoSEQ deep assay plates were used to sequence the DNA of unsorted PBMCs. Here immunoSEQ multiplex PCR was the method, and the copy in TCRdb shows in-frame clones only, minus some. The data contain about half a million clones, 60% to 80% of them singletons. In germline, CDR1 is LNHNV, CDR2 YYDKDF (reference sequence). Trimming at V came to 3 bases and at J to 4 bases, leaving 8 bases not matched to a gene. The CDR3 has 15 amino acids. This sequence joins TRBV15 and TRBJ1-1; 7 bases are shared with TRBD1. The specimen was PBMCs. The receptor was derived from a woman in her 40s in good health. Some clones in this sample may be carry-over from other donors' samples. The CDR3 nucleotides are TGTGCCACCAGCAGCCATACAGGGGTAGGCACTGAAGCTTTCTTT. Translated, it gives CATSSHTGVGTEAFF. Supplemented by reference TRBV15 and TRBJ1-1, the full variable domain reads DAMVIQNPRYQVTQFGKPVTLSCSQTLNHNVMYWYQQKSSQAPKLLFHYYDKDFNNEADTPDNFQSRRPNTSFCFLDIRSPGLGDTAMYLCATSSHTGVGTEAFFGQGTRLTVV.